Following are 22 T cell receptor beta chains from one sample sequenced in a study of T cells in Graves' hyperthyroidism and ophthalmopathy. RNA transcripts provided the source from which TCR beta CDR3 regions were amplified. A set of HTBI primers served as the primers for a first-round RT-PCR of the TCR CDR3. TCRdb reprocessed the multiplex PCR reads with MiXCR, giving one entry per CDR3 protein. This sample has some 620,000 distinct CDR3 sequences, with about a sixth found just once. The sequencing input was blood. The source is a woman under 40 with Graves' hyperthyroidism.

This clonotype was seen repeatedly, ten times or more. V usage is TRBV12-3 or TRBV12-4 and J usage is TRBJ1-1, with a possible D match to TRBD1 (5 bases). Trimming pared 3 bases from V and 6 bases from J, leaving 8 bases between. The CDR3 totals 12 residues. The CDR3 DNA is TGTGCCAGCAGTTTGTGGGGCGCTGAAGCTTTCTTT. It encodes CASSLWGAEAFF.

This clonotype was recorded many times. This CDR3 is CASSQVSSGSQSYEQYF. The CDR3 DNA reads TGTGCCAGCAGCCAAGTATCCAGCGGGAGTCAATCCTACGAGCAGTACTTC. This rearrangement joins TRBV3-1 to TRBJ2-7, with 8 nucleotides matching TRBD2. V lost 1 base and J lost 1; bases outside the gene matches: 9. This CDR3 has 17 amino acids. Germline V gives CDR1 LGHDT, CDR2 YNNKEL (reference sequence).

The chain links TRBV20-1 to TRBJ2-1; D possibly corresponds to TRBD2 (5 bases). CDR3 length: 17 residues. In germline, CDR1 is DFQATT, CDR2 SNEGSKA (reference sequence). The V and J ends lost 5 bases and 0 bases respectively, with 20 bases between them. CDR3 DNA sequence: TGCAGTGCTTCCATAATAGATTCTAGCAGCTCCTACAATGAGCAGTTCTTC. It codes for CSASIIDSSSSYNEQFF.

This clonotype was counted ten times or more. Written as DNA, the CDR3 is TGTGCCAGCAGTTTATCAGGATTCTATGGCTACACCTTC. Translation gives CASSLSGFYGYTF. The chain is built from TRBV12-3 or TRBV12-4 and TRBJ1-2; D is ambiguous. The CDR3 contains 13 residues. The germline V and J ends were trimmed by 2 bases and 4 bases, with 8 bases remaining between them.

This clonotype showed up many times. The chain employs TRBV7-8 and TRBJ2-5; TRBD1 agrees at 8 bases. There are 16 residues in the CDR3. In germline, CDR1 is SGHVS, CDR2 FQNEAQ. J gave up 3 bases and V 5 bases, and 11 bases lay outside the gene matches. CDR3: CASSLLRTGPKETQYF. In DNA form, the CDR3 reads TGTGCCAGCAGCCTGCTCCGGACAGGGCCTAAAGAGACCCAGTACTTC. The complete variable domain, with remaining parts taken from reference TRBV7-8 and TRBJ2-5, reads GAGVSQSPRYKVAKRGQDVALRCDPISGHVSLFWYQQALGQGPEFLTYFQNEAQLDKSGLPSDRFFAERPEGSVSTLKIQRTQQEDSAVYLCASSLLRTGPKETQYFGPGTRLLVL.

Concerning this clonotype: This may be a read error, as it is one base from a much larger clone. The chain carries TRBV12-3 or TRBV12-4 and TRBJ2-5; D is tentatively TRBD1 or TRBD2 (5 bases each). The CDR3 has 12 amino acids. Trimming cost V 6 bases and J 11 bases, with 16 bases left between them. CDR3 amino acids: CASRGGRGTQYF. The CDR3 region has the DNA TGTGCCAGCAGAGGAGGTCGGGGCACTCAGTACTTC.

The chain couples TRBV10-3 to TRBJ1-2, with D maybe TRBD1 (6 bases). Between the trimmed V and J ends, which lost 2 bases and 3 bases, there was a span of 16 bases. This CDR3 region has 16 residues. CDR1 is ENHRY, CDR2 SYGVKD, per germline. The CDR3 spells CAISERPSGADYGYTF. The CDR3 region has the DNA TGTGCCATCAGTGAGAGACCCTCAGGGGCCGACTATGGCTACACCTTC.

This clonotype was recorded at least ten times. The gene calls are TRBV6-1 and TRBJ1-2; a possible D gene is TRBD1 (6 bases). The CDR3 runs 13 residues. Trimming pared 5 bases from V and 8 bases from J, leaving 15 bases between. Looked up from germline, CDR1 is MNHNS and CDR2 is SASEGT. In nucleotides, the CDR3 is TGTGCCAGCAGTTCCACAGGGTATGGCGGCTACACCTTC. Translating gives CASSSTGYGGYTF.

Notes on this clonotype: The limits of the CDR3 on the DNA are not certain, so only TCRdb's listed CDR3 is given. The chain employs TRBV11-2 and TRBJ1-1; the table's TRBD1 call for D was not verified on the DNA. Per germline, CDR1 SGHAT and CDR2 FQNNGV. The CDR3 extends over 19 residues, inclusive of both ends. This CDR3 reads CASSFYICSAFRQGEEAFF.

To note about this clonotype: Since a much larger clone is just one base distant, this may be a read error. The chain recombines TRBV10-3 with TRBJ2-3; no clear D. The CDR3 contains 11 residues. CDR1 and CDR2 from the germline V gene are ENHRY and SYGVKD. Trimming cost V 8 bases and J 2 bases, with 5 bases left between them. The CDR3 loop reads CAIGVTDTQYF. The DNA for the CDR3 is TGTGCCATCGGGGTCACAGATACGCAGTATTTT.

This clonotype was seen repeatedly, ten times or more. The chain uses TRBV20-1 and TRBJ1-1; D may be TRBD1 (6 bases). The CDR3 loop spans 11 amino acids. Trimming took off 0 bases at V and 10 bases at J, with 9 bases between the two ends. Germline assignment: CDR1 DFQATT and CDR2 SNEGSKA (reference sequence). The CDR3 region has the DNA TGCAGTGCTAGAGATGGAGGGGGAGCTTTCTTT. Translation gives CSARDGGGAFF.

CDR3 in amino acids: CASSQSNLRDRNNEQFF. The CDR3, as DNA: TGCGCCAGCAGCCAATCAAACCTTCGGGACAGGAACAATGAGCAGTTCTTC. The V call is TRBV5-1, the J call TRBJ2-1; 8 bases are a match to TRBD1. Germline-derived CDR1 and CDR2 are SGHRS and YFSETQ. This CDR3 is 17 amino acids long. J lost 5 bases, V lost 4 bases, and 14 bases had no gene match.

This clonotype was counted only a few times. The CDR3 DNA sequence: TGTGCCAGCAGCTTAAGGAGCACCCCTAGCACAGATACGCAGTATTTT. It yields the protein CASSLRSTPSTDTQYF. J is TRBJ2-3 and V is TRBV7-3; D remains ambiguous. V was clipped by 1 base and J by 0 bases, with 11 bases between them. This CDR3 is built from 16 residues. Per germline, CDR1 SGHTA and CDR2 FQGTGA.

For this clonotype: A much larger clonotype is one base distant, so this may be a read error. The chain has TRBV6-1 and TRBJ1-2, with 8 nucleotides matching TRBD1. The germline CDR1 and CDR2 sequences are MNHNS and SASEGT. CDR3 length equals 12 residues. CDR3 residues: CATQGAEYDYTF. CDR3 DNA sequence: TGTGCCACCCAGGGGGCTGAATATGACTACACCTTC.

The DNA of the CDR3 is TGTGCCAGCAGCGTAGGTGCTGCGATAAGCTACGAGCAGTACTTC. Translated: CASSVGAAISYEQYF. The chain couples TRBV9 to TRBJ2-7; no reliable D call. This CDR3 has 15 residues. The V end was cut by 0 bases, the J end by 3 bases, with 13 bases between. Per the germline V gene, CDR1 is SGDLS and CDR2 is YYNGEE. The full variable domain, in which reference TRBV9 and TRBJ2-7 provide the parts outside the CDR3, is DSGVTQTPKHLITATGQRVTLRCSPRSGDLSVYWYQQSLDQGLQFLIQYYNGEERAKGNILERFSAQQFPDLHSELNLSSLELGDSALYFCASSVGAAISYEQYFGPGTRLTVT.

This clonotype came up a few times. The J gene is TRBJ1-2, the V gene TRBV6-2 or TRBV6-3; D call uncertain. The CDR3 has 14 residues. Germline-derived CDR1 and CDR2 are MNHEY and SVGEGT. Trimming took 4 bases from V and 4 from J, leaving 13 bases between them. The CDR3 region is CASSSLNRPYGYTF. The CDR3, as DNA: TGTGCCAGCAGTTCCCTTAATCGACCCTATGGCTACACCTTC.

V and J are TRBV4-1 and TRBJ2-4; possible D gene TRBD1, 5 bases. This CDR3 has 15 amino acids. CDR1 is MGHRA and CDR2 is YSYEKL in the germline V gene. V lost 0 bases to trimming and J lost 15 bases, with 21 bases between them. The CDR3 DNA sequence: TGCGCCAGCAGCCAAGAATCAAGGGGTTTGGGATCTCGGTACTTC. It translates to CASSQESRGLGSRYF.

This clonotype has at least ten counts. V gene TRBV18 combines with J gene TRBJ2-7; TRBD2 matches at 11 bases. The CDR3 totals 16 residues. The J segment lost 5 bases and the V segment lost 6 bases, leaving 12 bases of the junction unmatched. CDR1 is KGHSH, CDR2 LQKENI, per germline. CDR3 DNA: TGTGCCAGCTCCGAAACTACACTAGCGGGAGTAAACGAGCAGTACTTC. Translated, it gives CASSETTLAGVNEQYF.

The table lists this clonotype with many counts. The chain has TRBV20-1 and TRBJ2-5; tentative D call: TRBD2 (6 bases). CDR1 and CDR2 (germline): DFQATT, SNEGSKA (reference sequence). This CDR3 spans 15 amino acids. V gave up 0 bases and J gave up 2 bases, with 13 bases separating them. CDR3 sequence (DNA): TGCAGTGCTAGAGACGGCCGGCGGGGACAAGAGACCCAGTACTTC. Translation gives CSARDGRRGQETQYF.

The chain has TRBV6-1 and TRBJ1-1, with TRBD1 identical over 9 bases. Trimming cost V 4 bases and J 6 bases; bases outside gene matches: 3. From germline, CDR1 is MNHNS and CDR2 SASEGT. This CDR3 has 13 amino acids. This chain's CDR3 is CASSARQGAEAFF. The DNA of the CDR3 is TGTGCCAGCAGTGCCCGACAGGGGGCTGAAGCTTTCTTT.

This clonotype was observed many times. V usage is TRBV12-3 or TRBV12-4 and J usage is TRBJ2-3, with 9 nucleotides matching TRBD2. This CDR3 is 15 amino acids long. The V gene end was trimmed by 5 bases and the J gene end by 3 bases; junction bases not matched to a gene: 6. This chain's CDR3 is CASSRTSEGTDTQYF. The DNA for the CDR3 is TGTGCCAGCAGTCGGACTAGCGAAGGGACAGATACGCAGTATTTT.

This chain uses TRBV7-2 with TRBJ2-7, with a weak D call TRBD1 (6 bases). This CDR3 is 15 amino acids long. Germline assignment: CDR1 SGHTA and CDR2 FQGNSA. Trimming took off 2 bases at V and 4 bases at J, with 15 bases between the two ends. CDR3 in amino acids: CASSLYLARGYEQYF. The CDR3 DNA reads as TGTGCCAGCAGCTTATATCTAGCAAGGGGGTACGAGCAGTACTTC.